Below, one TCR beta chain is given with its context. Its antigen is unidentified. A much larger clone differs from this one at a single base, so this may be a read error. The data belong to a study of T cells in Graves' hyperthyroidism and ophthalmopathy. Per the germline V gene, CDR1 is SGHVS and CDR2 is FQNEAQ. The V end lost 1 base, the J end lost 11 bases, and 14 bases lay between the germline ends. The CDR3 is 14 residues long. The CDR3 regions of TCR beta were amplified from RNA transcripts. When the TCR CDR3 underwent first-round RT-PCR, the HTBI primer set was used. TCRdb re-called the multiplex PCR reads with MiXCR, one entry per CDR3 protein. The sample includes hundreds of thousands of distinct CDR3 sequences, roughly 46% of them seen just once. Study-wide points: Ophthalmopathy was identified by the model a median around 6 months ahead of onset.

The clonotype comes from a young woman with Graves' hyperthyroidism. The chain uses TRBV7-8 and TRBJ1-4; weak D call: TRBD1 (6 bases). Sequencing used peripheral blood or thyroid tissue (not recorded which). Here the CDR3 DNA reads TGTGCCAGCAGCTTAGACCAAACAGGGACCAAACTGTTTTTT. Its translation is CASSLDQTGTKLFF.